The next 11 T cell receptor beta chains were all read from a single sample in a study of T-cell memory formation after mild COVID-19. TCRdb re-called the 5' RACE reads with MiXCR, one entry per CDR3 protein. There are fewer than 500,000 distinct CDR3 sequences in the sample; roughly 25% occur only once, and around 12% lies in the top ten. Material for sequencing was PBMCs or a T cell subset sorted from them (not recorded which). These TCRs come from an adult woman who had mild COVID-19 (a few samples of this study predate the infection). Cell type and time point are not known.

The V call is TRBV30, the J call TRBJ2-5; D is uncertain. The germline V and J ends were trimmed by 2 bases and 7 bases, with 11 bases remaining between them. CDR1 and CDR2 (germline): GTSNPN, SVGIG (reference sequence). The CDR3 extends over 12 amino acids. CDR3 sequence (DNA): TGTGCCTGGAGTCACCCGACCCCGACCCAGTACTTC. It codes for CAWSHPTPTQYF.

The table lists this clonotype with a few counts. V is TRBV6-2 or TRBV6-3 and J is TRBJ2-7, with TRBD2 identical over 15 bases. V gave up 8 bases and J gave up 2 bases; unmatched junction bases: 22. CDR3 length: 21 amino acids. Germline lookup yields CDR1 MNHEY and CDR2 SVGEGT. The CDR3: CASRKRRPGTSGRMRPYEQYF. In nucleotides, the CDR3 is TGTGCCAGCCGAAAAAGGAGACCCGGGACTAGCGGGAGGATGCGCCCCTACGAGCAGTACTTC.

J is TRBJ2-1 and V is TRBV27; D call uncertain. V lost 4 bases and J 2 bases, leaving 12 bases between the germline ends. Germline V gene lookup returns CDR1 MNHEY and CDR2 SMNVEV (reference sequence). This CDR3 is 15 amino acids long. Here the CDR3 DNA reads TGTGCCAGCAGTTATCGACTCGGCGCCTACAATGAGCAGTTCTTC. This codes for CASSYRLGAYNEQFF.

This clonotype was observed a handful of times. The rearrangement uses TRBV9 and TRBJ1-1; TRBD1 might be the D (6 bases). This CDR3 comprises 14 residues. Germline CDR1 reads SGDLS; CDR2 reads YYNGEE. V lost 3 bases and J 2 bases, leaving 11 bases between the germline ends. CDR3 sequence reads: CASSGRQANTEAFF. The CDR3 DNA sequence: TGTGCCAGCAGCGGGCGACAGGCAAACACTGAAGCTTTCTTT.

The sample holds a few counts of this clonotype. This sequence joins TRBV7-2 and TRBJ1-2; weak D call: TRBD1 (6 bases). V shed 3 bases and J shed 6 bases, with 14 bases lying between them. CDR3 length equals 14 residues. CDR1 is SGHTA and CDR2 is FQGNSA in the germline V gene. The CDR3 protein is CASSFPYRADGYTF. Written as DNA, the CDR3 is TGTGCCAGCAGCTTCCCTTACAGGGCAGATGGCTACACCTTC. Full variable domain (rest looked up from reference TRBV7-2 and TRBJ1-2): GAGVSQSPSNKVTEKGKDVELRCDPISGHTALYWYRQSLGQGLEFLIYFQGNSAPDKSGLPSDRFSAERTGGSVSTLTIQRTQQEDSAVYLCASSFPYRADGYTFGSGTRLTVV.

This clonotype was counted between two and nine times. J is TRBJ2-2 and V is TRBV5-5; 10 bases agree with TRBD1. This CDR3 contains 19 residues. The ends lost 2 bases at V and 3 bases at J; junction bases unmatched: 13. In germline, CDR1 is SGHKS, CDR2 YYEKEE (reference sequence). CDR3 bases: TGTGCCAGCAGCTTTACCGGGACAGGGGTCAAGGAGGACACCGGGGAGCTGTTTTTT. Protein: CASSFTGTGVKEDTGELFF.

In this sample, this clonotype turned up once. The CDR3: CASILEREDSYEQYF. CDR3 nucleotides: TGTGCCAGCATCCTCGAGCGGGAGGATTCCTACGAGCAGTACTTC. This chain links TRBV6-2 or TRBV6-3 with TRBJ2-7; 9 bases are shared with TRBD2. This CDR3 contains 15 residues. Trimming cost V 7 bases and J 1 base; bases outside gene matches: 8. Germline CDR1 is MNHEY and CDR2 is SVGEGT.

This clonotype was counted only a few times. The genes are TRBV29-1 and TRBJ2-1; D may be TRBD1 or TRBD2 (5 bases each). The CDR3 contains 13 residues. V was cut by 6 bases and J by 8 bases, with 17 bases left in between. Germline V lookup: CDR1 SQVTM, CDR2 ANQGSEA. This chain's CDR3 is CSVGPSSVYEQFF. CDR3 in DNA: TGCAGCGTGGGACCCTCGAGTGTTTATGAGCAGTTCTTC.

The chain employs TRBV12-3 or TRBV12-4 and TRBJ2-2; D remains ambiguous. This CDR3 is built from 14 residues. V was pared by 3 bases and J by 5 bases, with 10 bases between. CDR3 DNA: TGTGCCAGCAGTTTTGCAGGTCGAACCGGGGAGCTGTTTTTT. It yields the protein CASSFAGRTGELFF.

This chain connects TRBV30 to TRBJ2-1; D is unclear. V lost 6 bases and J 4 bases, leaving 16 bases between the germline ends. This CDR3 comprises 14 residues. Per germline, CDR1 GTSNPN and CDR2 SVGIG (reference sequence). This CDR3 reads CACDGQRDYNEQFF. CDR3 nucleotide sequence: TGTGCCTGTGACGGCCAAAGGGATTACAATGAGCAGTTCTTC.

This clonotype was counted between two and nine times. The chain carries TRBV5-1 and TRBJ2-7, with TRBD2 matching 14 bases. The CDR3 is made up of 15 amino acids. The V gene's germline CDR1 is SGHRS and CDR2 YFSETQ. V dropped 3 bases and J dropped 6; count of bases not matched to a gene: 5. The CDR3 DNA follows: TGCGCCAGCAGCTCGGGACTAGCGGGAGCTAGCGAGCAGTACTTC. This codes for CASSSGLAGASEQYF. Full variable domain (remainder filled in from reference TRBV5-1 and TRBJ2-7): KAGVTQTPRYLIKTRGQQVTLSCSPISGHRSVSWYQQTPGQGLQFLFEYFSETQRNKGNFPGRFSGRQFSNSRSEMNVSTLELGDSALYLCASSSGLAGASEQYFGPGTRLTVT.